The 14 T cell receptor beta chains presented below share a single source sample, sequenced in a study of cytomegalovirus exposure and HLA in healthy donors. The PCR employed 60 Vbeta primers together with 13 Jbeta primers. Only in-frame clones appear in the TCRdb table, and some are missing; sequencing was by immunoSEQ multiplex PCR. Among nearly 200,000 clones, 82% were seen once, and the ten largest hold about 0.1%. Material for sequencing was PBMCs. Source of these receptors: a boy between 2 and 10 years old in good health and CMV-seronegative.

This sequence joins TRBV2 and TRBJ2-5; D is perhaps TRBD1 (6 bases). Germline values: CDR1 SNHLY, CDR2 FYNNEI. The V end was cut by 3 bases, the J end by 4 bases, with 12 bases between. The CDR3 runs to 14 residues. The CDR3: CASSERWDTETQYF. The DNA for the CDR3 is TGTGCCAGCAGTGAGAGGTGGGACACAGAGACCCAGTACTTC.

This chain connects TRBV5-4 to TRBJ1-2; no definite D call. Germline values: CDR1 SGHNT, CDR2 YYREEE (reference sequence). Trimming removed 3 bases from V and 5 bases from J, with 11 bases in between. CDR3 length equals 13 residues. CDR3 nucleotides: TGTGCCAGCAGCTCCTCCGTCCTATATGGCTACACCTTC. Translation gives CASSSSVLYGYTF.

The rearrangement joins TRBV30 to TRBJ2-7, with 7 bases matching TRBD1. The CDR3 covers 13 residues. The V gene's germline CDR1 is GTSNPN and CDR2 SVGIG (reference sequence). The trim removed 2 bases at V and 3 bases at J, leaving 4 bases unmatched. DNA for the CDR3: TGTGCCTGGAGTTGGGACAGCTTCTACGAGCAGTACTTC. Translation gives CAWSWDSFYEQYF.

The chain has TRBV7-2 and TRBJ1-5, with D uncertain. Germline V gene data show CDR1 as SGHTA and CDR2 as FQGNSA. This CDR3 is built from 14 residues. The V gene lost 5 bases and the J gene lost 0 bases, with 8 bases spanning the gap. The CDR3 protein is CASSVLNSNQPQHF. The CDR3 DNA sequence: TGTGCCAGCAGCGTACTGAATAGCAATCAGCCCCAGCATTTT.

J is TRBJ2-3 and V is TRBV5-1, with 7 positions matching TRBD1. The germline CDR1 and CDR2 sequences are SGHRS and YFSETQ. There are 16 residues in the CDR3. Trimming cost V 3 bases and J 2 bases; bases outside gene matches: 9. The CDR3 loop is CASSSYPGTVTDTQYF. The CDR3 DNA reads TGCGCCAGCAGCTCCTATCCGGGGACAGTCACAGATACGCAGTATTTT.

The genes are TRBV7-9 and TRBJ2-1; 7 bases are shared with TRBD2. The germline CDR1 and CDR2 sequences are SEHNR and FQNEAQ (reference sequence). This CDR3 is 13 amino acids long. V trimming: 5 bases; J trimming: 12 bases; junction bases outside the gene matches: 10. The CDR3 DNA sequence: TGTGCCAGCAGCCCCAACGGGGGGTATTTGCAGTTCTTC. Translated, it gives CASSPNGGYLQFF.

V is TRBV27 and J is TRBJ1-5, with D possibly TRBD1 on 6 matching bases. V lost 3 bases, J lost 7 bases, and 13 bases lay in between. The CDR3 runs to 14 residues. Germline-derived CDR1 and CDR2 are MNHEY and SMNVEV (reference sequence). The CDR3 bases are TGTGCCAGCAGTTTTGGCAGGGGAGACCAGCCCCAGCATTTT. Translated: CASSFGRGDQPQHF.

This clone was observed a few times. This rearrangement joins TRBV5-1 to TRBJ1-2; a weak D match, TRBD1 (6 bases). CDR1 and CDR2 from the germline V gene are SGHRS and YFSETQ. V lost 6 bases, J lost 8 bases, and 17 bases lay in between. This CDR3 comprises 13 residues. Here the CDR3 reads CASTRSAGEGYTF. The CDR3 region has the DNA TGCGCCAGCACCAGAAGTGCAGGGGAAGGCTACACCTTC.

The CDR3 protein is CASSLGTLYEQYF. CDR3 nucleotides: TGTGCCAGCAGCTTGGGGACACTATACGAGCAGTACTTC. The V call is TRBV7-8, the J call TRBJ2-7; the D gene is possibly TRBD1 (6 bases). Germline assignment: CDR1 SGHVS and CDR2 FQNEAQ. Trimming removed 3 bases at V and 4 bases at J, with 10 bases between. The length of the CDR3 is 13 residues.

This clone was seen just once. The genes are TRBV5-4 and TRBJ2-5; TRBD1 aligns across 8 bases. V trimming: 0 bases; J trimming: 6 bases; junction bases outside the gene matches: 7. The CDR3 has 15 residues. CDR1 is SGHNT, CDR2 YYREEE, per germline (reference sequence). CDR3 DNA: TGTGCCAGCAGCTTGGTGGGTCAGGGGGCAAAGACCCAGTACTTC. Its translation is CASSLVGQGAKTQYF.

This clone occurred a few times. The gene calls are TRBV30 and TRBJ1-1, with unresolved D. The germline V gene has CDR1 GTSNPN and CDR2 SVGIG (reference sequence). The V end lost 0 bases, the J end lost 11 bases, and 16 bases lay between the germline ends. The CDR3 is 13 amino acids. The CDR3 here is CAWSVLGPAGAFF. The CDR3 DNA is TGTGCCTGGAGTGTATTGGGCCCCGCGGGGGCTTTCTTT.

The chain has TRBV5-1 and TRBJ2-1; 9 bases match TRBD2. The germline CDR1 and CDR2 sequences are SGHRS and YFSETQ. The CDR3 has 17 amino acids. Trimming cost V 0 bases and J 2 bases; bases outside gene matches: 6. CDR3 DNA sequence: TGCGCCAGCAGCTTGGGTGGCGGGGGGGCCCCCTACAATGAGCAGTTCTTC. Its protein product is CASSLGGGGAPYNEQFF.

This rearrangement joins TRBV15 to TRBJ2-2; D is unclear. V was shortened by 1 base and J by 4 bases, with 4 bases between the two germline ends. The CDR3 runs to 13 residues. Per germline, CDR1 LNHNV and CDR2 YYDKDF (reference sequence). The CDR3 nucleotides are TGTGCCACCAGCAGAGCCTCCACCGGGGAGCTGTTTTTT. Protein: CATSRASTGELFF. Using reference TRBV15 and TRBJ2-2 for the parts outside the CDR3, the full variable domain is DAMVIQNPRYQVTQFGKPVTLSCSQTLNHNVMYWYQQKSSQAPKLLFHYYDKDFNNEADTPDNFQSRRPNTSFCFLDIRSPGLGDTAMYLCATSRASTGELFFGEGSRLTVL.

The V call is TRBV5-5, the J call TRBJ2-7, with TRBD2 as a possible D gene (5 bases). The CDR3 runs 15 residues. Germline V gene data show CDR1 as SGHKS and CDR2 as YYEKEE (reference sequence). V lost 4 bases and J 2 bases, leaving 16 bases between the germline ends. The CDR3 spells CASSEKLVWPYEQYF. The CDR3, as DNA: TGTGCCAGCAGCGAAAAACTAGTATGGCCCTACGAGCAGTACTTC.